This entry lists 21 T cell receptor beta chains sequenced from one sample in a study of OX40 agonist ivuxolimab in advanced cancers. TCRdb keeps only in-frame clones here, not all; method: immunoSEQ multiplex PCR. Of 30,000 or so clones in the sample, 82% are singletons; the top ten hold about 22%. This material consisted of CD4+ or CD8+ T cells sorted from blood, taken in a trial of the OX40 agonist ivuxolimab. The receptors derive from an adult with an advanced solid tumor such as melanoma, head and neck, liver or kidney cancer.

This chain joins TRBV19 and TRBJ2-7; D gene uncertain. The V end lost 5 bases, the J end lost 2 bases, and 13 bases lay between the germline ends. The germline V gene has CDR1 LNHDA and CDR2 SQIVND (reference sequence). This CDR3 has 14 residues. CDR3 nucleotides: TGTGCCAGTAGTCCCCGTCCGGGTACCTACGAGCAGTACTTC. Translation gives CASSPRPGTYEQYF.

The chain combines TRBV5-6 with TRBJ1-2; D unclear. The V end lost 2 bases, the J end lost 6 bases, and 11 bases lay between the germline ends. The CDR3 has 13 amino acids. Germline lookup yields CDR1 SGHDT and CDR2 YYEEEE. CDR3 nucleotide sequence: TGTGCCAGCAGCTTTCTGGGTTTTAATGGCTACACCTTC. Translated: CASSFLGFNGYTF.

CDR3 in amino acids: CSGGGSSTDTQYF. The CDR3 nucleotides read TGCAGCGGGGGGGGCAGTAGCACAGATACGCAGTATTTT. The chain couples TRBV29-1 to TRBJ2-3, with D tentatively TRBD2 (7 bases). The CDR3 runs 13 residues. Per the germline V gene, CDR1 is SQVTM and CDR2 is ANQGSEA. Trimming cost V 7 bases and J 0 bases, with 11 bases left between them.

Notes on this clone: This CDR3 is missing its conserved last phenylalanine or tryptophan, likely due to a read error. V is TRBV2 and J is TRBJ2-7, with D possibly being TRBD1 (6 bases). The CDR3 contains 13 residues. CDR1 and CDR2 from the germline V gene are SNHLY and FYNNEI. Trimming pared 8 bases from V and 2 bases from J, leaving 13 bases between. The CDR3 sequence is CASRRDNAYEQYL. The CDR3 nucleotides are TGTGCCAGCCGCCGGGACAATGCCTACGAGCAGTACCTC.

The V call is TRBV29-1, the J call TRBJ2-6; maybe TRBD2 (5 bases). Germline V gives CDR1 SQVTM, CDR2 ANQGSEA. CDR3 length: 13 residues. V shed 4 bases and J shed 2 bases, with 6 bases lying between them. The CDR3 loop is CSVVRAGANVLTF. In nucleotides, the CDR3 is TGCAGCGTTGTGAGGGCTGGGGCCAACGTCCTGACTTTC.

This clone appeared once. V and J are TRBV4-1 and TRBJ2-5; possibly TRBD1 for D (5 bases). V was clipped by 5 bases and J by 1 base, with 14 bases between them. In germline, CDR1 is MGHRA, CDR2 YSYEKL. This CDR3 is built from 15 residues. CDR3: CASSSPERGQETQYF. CDR3 DNA sequence: TGCGCCAGCAGCTCCCCGGAAAGGGGCCAAGAGACCCAGTACTTC.

The rearrangement joins TRBV4-3 to TRBJ1-3; 9 nucleotides match TRBD1. Germline trimming cut 4 bases from V and 4 bases from J; bases unmatched to any gene: 8. From germline, CDR1 is LGHNA and CDR2 YSLEER. The CDR3 extends over 16 amino acids. The CDR3: CASSPQGQGIGNTIYF. The CDR3 coding sequence is TGCGCCAGCAGCCCGCAGGGACAGGGCATCGGAAACACCATATATTTT.

This clone was observed once. The chain carries TRBV19 and TRBJ2-1; 7 bases agree with TRBD2. With 3 bases clipped from V and 3 bases from J, the junction kept 8 bases outside the gene matches. The CDR3 totals 16 residues. Germline lookup yields CDR1 LNHDA and CDR2 SQIVND (reference sequence). The CDR3: CASSMYVSGGYNEQFF. DNA of the CDR3: TGTGCCAGTAGTATGTACGTGTCGGGGGGCTACAATGAGCAGTTCTTC.

This clone was picked up a small number of times. The V call is TRBV10-3, the J call TRBJ1-1; D remains unclear. Per germline, CDR1 ENHRY and CDR2 SYGVKD. Trimming left V 5 bases short and J 4 bases short, with 20 bases between. The CDR3 is 16 residues long. CDR3 bases: TGTGCCATCAGTCCCGGAGACGGGGAGTCGGGCACTGAAGCTTTCTTT. Translated, it gives CAISPGDGESGTEAFF.

J is TRBJ2-1 and V is TRBV14, with a weak D call TRBD2 (5 bases). Per germline, CDR1 SGHDN and CDR2 FVKESK. V was shortened by 5 bases and J by 8 bases, with 19 bases between the two germline ends. CDR3 length: 15 residues. The CDR3 DNA sequence: TGTGCCAGCAGCTTCGGACTGGCCTCTGGGGATGAGCAGTTCTTC. This gives the protein CASSFGLASGDEQFF.

The genes are TRBV2 and TRBJ2-6; D ambiguous. Deletions cut 5 bases from V and 0 bases from J, with 2 bases between. Germline V CDR1 and CDR2: SNHLY, FYNNEI. The CDR3 contains 13 residues. The DNA of the CDR3 is TGTGCCAGCAGTAGCTCTGGGGCCAACGTCCTGACTTTC. Translating gives CASSSSGANVLTF.

This clone was detected only a few times. The rearrangement links TRBV18 to TRBJ1-6, with no clear D. With 4 bases removed from V and 8 bases from J, the gap between germline ends came to 9 bases. Germline values: CDR1 KGHSH, CDR2 LQKENI. The CDR3 spans 13 residues. The CDR3 here is CASSRQGDSPLHF. The CDR3 DNA reads TGTGCCAGCTCACGGCAAGGAGATTCACCCCTCCACTTT.

This clone was seen a single time. The chain joins TRBV19 to TRBJ1-3; D unresolved. The CDR3 runs 18 residues. Germline V CDR1 and CDR2: LNHDA, SQIVND (reference sequence). V lost 5 bases, J lost 0 bases, and 20 bases lay in between. In DNA form, the CDR3 reads TGTGCCAGTAGTCGCTCGGGGAGGTCGGTCTACTCTGGAAACACCATATATTTT. As protein: CASSRSGRSVYSGNTIYF.

Comments on this clone: Within the sample, other DNA sequences also encode this same CDR3. The V gene is TRBV28, the J gene TRBJ1-2, with 8 bases fitting TRBD1. Germline V CDR1 and CDR2: MDHEN, SYDVKM. The CDR3 runs to 12 residues. Trimming took 5 bases from V and 4 from J; bases not matched to a gene: 0. DNA for the CDR3: TGTGCCAGCAGTGGGACAGGCTATGGCTACACCTTC. Translation: CASSGTGYGYTF.

V gene TRBV6-5 combines with J gene TRBJ2-1; 7 bases are a match to TRBD2. This CDR3 region has 14 residues. Germline lookup yields CDR1 MNHEY and CDR2 SVGAGI. V was pared by 6 bases and J by 7 bases, with 9 bases of the junction left unmatched. For the CDR3, the DNA is TGTGCCAGCAGCCCGAGGACTAGTACGAATGAGCAGTTCTTC. The encoded protein is CASSPRTSTNEQFF.

This clone was observed a few times. The chain has TRBV9 and TRBJ2-2, with 7 bases lining up with TRBD2. Germline CDR1 and CDR2: SGDLS and YYNGEE. The V and J ends lost 0 bases and 6 bases, in that order; junction bases with no gene match: 2. This CDR3 has 14 amino acids. CDR3 region: CASSVGEGPGELFF. The CDR3 DNA reads as TGTGCCAGCAGCGTAGGGGAGGGGCCCGGGGAGCTGTTTTTT.

Comments on this clone: Other DNA sequences in this specimen translate into the identical CDR3. The rearrangement links TRBV4-3 to TRBJ2-1, with 13 positions matching TRBD2. V trimming: 0 bases; J trimming: 9 bases; junction bases outside the gene matches: 5. Germline CDR1 and CDR2: LGHNA and YSLEER. The CDR3 runs to 16 residues. CDR3 nucleotide sequence: TGCGCCAGCAGCCAAGAACTAGCGGGAGGGCCGGGTGAGCAGTTCTTC. Translating it yields CASSQELAGGPGEQFF.

The chain recombines TRBV11-2 with TRBJ2-3, with a possible D match to TRBD2 (7 bases). The CDR3 is 15 residues long. V shed 5 bases and J shed 6 bases, with 18 bases lying between them. In germline, CDR1 is SGHAT, CDR2 FQNNGV. CDR3 sequence (DNA): TGTGCCAGCAGCCATGGGGGGGCTCTCGCGGATACGCAGTATTTT. As protein: CASSHGGALADTQYF.

CDR3 coding DNA: TGTGCCAGCAGTTTAACACAGGGCGGCAATCAGCCCCAGCATTTT. Protein: CASSLTQGGNQPQHF. The genes are TRBV27 and TRBJ1-5; tentatively, D is TRBD1 (6 bases). Germline values: CDR1 MNHEY, CDR2 SMNVEV (reference sequence). V gave up 2 bases and J gave up 2 bases, with 10 bases separating them. There are 15 residues in the CDR3.

This chain joins TRBV7-9 and TRBJ1-5; D perhaps matches TRBD1 (5 bases). This CDR3 has 12 residues. Germline V gene sequence: CDR1 SEHNR, CDR2 FQNEAQ (reference sequence). Between the trimmed V and J ends, which lost 5 bases and 6 bases, there was a span of 8 bases. The CDR3 spells CASSNQGQPQHF. The CDR3 DNA reads as TGTGCCAGCAGCAATCAGGGTCAGCCCCAGCATTTT.

This clone has only one observation. The V call is TRBV28, the J call TRBJ1-4; D perhaps matches TRBD1 (5 bases). The CDR3 is 22 residues long. The V gene lost 2 bases and the J gene lost 1 base, with 29 bases spanning the gap. Per the germline V gene, CDR1 is MDHEN and CDR2 is SYDVKM. This CDR3 reads CASSLTLGPGHYRGETNEKLFF. CDR3 nucleotides: TGTGCCAGCAGTTTAACCCTCGGGCCAGGCCATTATAGAGGGGAAACTAATGAAAAACTGTTTTTT.